This T cell receptor (beta chain) was captured in a study of blood T cell repertoires in COVID-19 (dated by TCRdb to about 2020). Notes on the research overall: Samples from collaborators originated in the United States, Italy and Spain and spanned both the acute and convalescent phases of COVID-19. Subjects who had been exposed to COVID-19, were actively infected with it, or had recovered from it provided the deeply sampled blood TCRbeta repertoires that made up the dataset. Where available, HLA class I and class II types were taken from metadata supplied by the sample provider and were not determined by assay-based typing. The repertoires were released in a freely available public database intended as a resource for research on the immune response to SARS-CoV-2. The prospective study material was composed of cDNA or gDNA derived from T cells, B-cell-depleted T cells, or PBMCs. The samples were drawn from two sources: the first 160 participants of the ongoing ImmuneRACE study, and 1,200 or so subjects contributed by 6 global collaborators. The sample metadata nearly always contained a de-identified subject ID, COVID-19 status, age in years and sex. The research as a whole found: Clinical and demographic metadata were provided uncurated, with the amount varying by source and participant.

As concerns this clone: This clone's antigen is unknown. Base qualities are missing; no much larger clone stands one base away.

Whole blood was collected in K2EDTA tubes by collaborating institutions according to the institutions' own protocols. For TCRbeta analysis, collaborators shipped samples in one of three forms: frozen whole blood, isolated PBMCs, or DNA extracted from either of those sample types. TCRbeta CDR3 regions were amplified from genomic DNA using the immunoSEQ Assay, a bias-controlled multiplex PCR. Per the source publication's procedure: Nucleated cell counts per sample were estimated from amplification of reference gene primers within the assay. Sequence reads were collapsed and filtered to measure the absolute abundance of every unique TCRbeta CDR3 rearrangement. Productive Simpson clonality was computed per sample as the square root of Simpson's diversity index over productive rearrangements. TCRdb holds this immuneACCESS table with in-frame rearrangements only. Some clones are missing; in checked studies, unresolved V genes explain under half, and the rest has no known cause. Clonal size and the V and J genes are those of that table, whereas D and trimming came from the DNA. This sample comprises about 230,000 clones, over 75% of them detected only once. Of the sample, approximately 8% falls within the top ten clones.

From the cysteine through the phenylalanine, the CDR3 covers 15 amino acids. Of the read, only the CDR3 DNA is kept; its 45 bases are in frame from base 1. V gives up 2 bases and J gives up 0 bases, and the segment between their germline ends measures 8 bases. The clonotype was recovered from a woman aged 80 or older with acute or convalescent COVID-19. Sequences were obtained from peripheral blood. The chain uses TRBV23-1 and TRBJ1-5, with the D gene not clear enough to name. TRBV23-1 is assigned to the ORF class and has an uncertain function. CDR3 protein: CASSQQTNSNQPQHF. In nucleotide form, the sequence is TGCGCCAGCAGTCAACAGACAAATAGCAATCAGCCCCAGCATTTT.